Following are 21 T cell receptor beta chains from one sample sequenced in a study of T cell responses to AZD1222 COVID-19 vaccine. TCRdb keeps only in-frame clones here, not all; method: immunoSEQ multiplex PCR. The sample consists of 85,000 to 120,000 clones, roughly 90% of them appearing once. This sample comprised peripheral blood, obtained on day 0 of AZD1222 vaccination. The receptors were gathered from an adult in good health.

Only a few counts were recorded for this clone. This chain links TRBV30 with TRBJ1-6, with 7 bases lining up with TRBD1. Germline trimming cut 2 bases from V and 9 bases from J; bases unmatched to any gene: 4. Germline CDR1 reads GTSNPN; CDR2 reads SVGIG (reference sequence). This CDR3 is 13 amino acids long. The CDR3 spells CAWSRQGASPLHF. The CDR3 DNA reads TGTGCCTGGAGTCGACAGGGAGCTTCACCCCTCCACTTT.

CDR3 DNA sequence: TGTGCCACCAGTGATTGGGGGAACACTGAAGCTTTCTTT. Its protein is CATSDWGNTEAFF. The J gene is TRBJ1-1, the V gene TRBV24-1; no clear D. The CDR3 is made up of 13 amino acids. V shed 2 bases and J shed 1 base, with 4 bases lying between them. Germline CDR1 is KGHDR and CDR2 is SFDVKD.

This clone was observed a single time. V gene TRBV29-1 combines with J gene TRBJ2-7, with TRBD2 identical over 7 bases. CDR1 is SQVTM and CDR2 is ANQGSEA in the germline V gene. The junction had 12 bases not matched to a gene; V was cut back by 4 bases and J by 9 bases. This CDR3 is built from 13 residues. The CDR3, as DNA: TGCAGCGTTGGGTCAGGACTAGGGGTCGGGCAGTACTTC. Its translation is CSVGSGLGVGQYF.

This clone was observed a single time. The V call is TRBV18, the J call TRBJ1-1; no clear D gene. V was clipped by 1 base and J by 1 base, with 4 bases between them. This CDR3 region has 13 residues. Germline assignment: CDR1 KGHSH and CDR2 LQKENI. CDR3 residues: CASSPLGNTEAFF. The CDR3 bases are TGTGCCAGCTCACCACTCGGGAACACTGAAGCTTTCTTT. The full variable domain, rest sourced from reference TRBV18 and TRBJ1-1, is NAGVMQNPRHLVRRRGQEARLRCSPMKGHSHVYWYRQLPEEGLKFMVYLQKENIIDESGMPKERFSAEFPKEGPSILRIQQVVRGDSAAYFCASSPLGNTEAFFGQGTRLTVV.

The count of this clone is one. The CDR3 coding sequence is TGTGCCAGCAGATTTAGCCCCGGGGAGCTGTTTTTT. It specifies CASRFSPGELFF. This rearrangement joins TRBV6-5 to TRBJ2-2, with D unclear. V shed 6 bases and J shed 6 bases, with 8 bases lying between them. Germline V gives CDR1 MNHEY, CDR2 SVGAGI. The CDR3 is 12 amino acids.

The rearrangement uses TRBV3-1 (or the pseudogene TRBV3-2) and TRBJ2-3; 8 bases match TRBD2. The CDR3 spans 15 residues. Per germline, CDR1 LGHDT and CDR2 YNNKEL (reference sequence). V gave up 11 bases and J gave up 4 bases; unmatched junction bases: 14. The CDR3 DNA reads TGTGCCTGTTCACGAGCGGGAGAGGAGGCAGATACGCAGTATTTT. Amino acids: CACSRAGEEADTQYF.

The V gene is TRBV19, the J gene TRBJ1-5; tentative D call: TRBD1 (6 bases). Per the germline V gene, CDR1 is LNHDA and CDR2 is SQIVND (reference sequence). Trimming took 3 bases from V and 6 from J, leaving 15 bases between them. CDR3 size: 15 residues. DNA of the CDR3: TGTGCCAGTAGTATCCAAAGGGGGGGGGCTCAGCCCCAGCATTTT. Translating gives CASSIQRGGAQPQHF.

The rearrangement links TRBV27 to TRBJ1-5, with 7 bases aligning to TRBD1. CDR1 is MNHEY, CDR2 SMNVEV, per germline (reference sequence). V dropped 5 bases and J dropped 4; count of bases not matched to a gene: 8. The length of the CDR3 is 15 residues. The CDR3 protein is CASSARTGGNQPQHF. The DNA for the CDR3 is TGTGCCAGCAGTGCCCGGACAGGCGGAAATCAGCCCCAGCATTTT.

This chain uses TRBV19 with TRBJ1-1, with no clear D. This CDR3 has 13 residues. The V end was cut by 4 bases, the J end by 7 bases, with 13 bases between. Germline V gives CDR1 LNHDA, CDR2 SQIVND (reference sequence). The DNA for the CDR3 is TGTGCCAGTAGTAGGGCGTTTCCCGGTGAAGCTTTCTTT. It yields the protein CASSRAFPGEAFF.

For this clone: The junction differs from germline at one of its ends, possibly a read error. This chain uses TRBV7-8 with TRBJ1-2; 9 bases are shared with TRBD1. Germline CDR1 is SGHVS and CDR2 is FQNEAQ. The CDR3 contains 16 residues. CDR3 bases: TGTGCCAGCAGCTTAGAAGCGGACAGGGGCCCAATCCGCGGCTCCTTC. Translating it yields CASSLEADRGPIRGSF.

The chain carries TRBV5-1 and TRBJ2-7; the match to TRBD2 covers 9 bases. This CDR3 comprises 17 residues. The V segment lost 1 base and the J segment 1 base; nucleotides outside the gene matches: 9. The germline gives CDR1 SGHRS, CDR2 YFSETQ. CDR3 sequence: CASSLPAQREVSYEQYF. The CDR3 DNA sequence: TGCGCCAGCAGCTTGCCCGCTCAGCGGGAGGTATCCTACGAGCAGTACTTC.

CDR3 sequence reads: CASSLTGQGGNQPQHF. CDR3 DNA: TGTGCCAGCAGTTTAACGGGACAGGGGGGGAATCAGCCCCAGCATTTT. V usage is TRBV27 and J usage is TRBJ1-5; 11 positions agree with TRBD1. There are 16 residues in the CDR3. Germline assignment: CDR1 MNHEY and CDR2 SMNVEV (reference sequence). Trimming took 2 bases from V and 4 from J; bases not matched to a gene: 4.

The chain joins TRBV6-4 to TRBJ1-2; TRBD1 might be the D (5 bases). CDR1 MRHNA and CDR2 SNTAGT come from the germline V gene. The CDR3 totals 13 residues. The V gene lost 0 bases and the J gene lost 8 bases, with 10 bases spanning the gap. This CDR3 is CASSDSQGGGYTF. The CDR3 DNA is TGTGCCAGCAGTGACTCCCAGGGAGGCGGCTACACCTTC.

For the CDR3, the DNA is TGTGCCAGCAGTTCAGCAGGGGGTCTGAAGACCCAGTACTTC. Its translation is CASSSAGGLKTQYF. The chain joins TRBV28 to TRBJ2-5; the match to TRBD1 covers 7 bases. The CDR3 covers 14 residues. The germline V gene encodes CDR1 MDHEN and CDR2 SYDVKM. V was pared by 4 bases and J by 6 bases, with 8 bases of the junction left unmatched.

The rearrangement links TRBV6-6 to TRBJ2-2, with D possibly matching TRBD2 (6 bases). The germline V and J ends were trimmed by 6 bases and 3 bases, with 14 bases remaining between them. In germline, CDR1 is MNHNY, CDR2 SVGAGI (reference sequence). The length of the CDR3 is 15 residues. CDR3 sequence reads: CASSSREIDTGELFF. CDR3 in DNA: TGTGCCAGCAGCAGCCGGGAGATCGACACCGGGGAGCTGTTTTTT.

The chain carries TRBV5-1 and TRBJ1-1; possible D gene TRBD1, 5 bases. The CDR3 consists of 14 residues. Germline CDR1 SGHRS, CDR2 YFSETQ. Trimming removed 1 base at V and 1 base at J, with 8 bases between. CDR3: CASSLLGENTEAFF. The CDR3 bases are TGCGCCAGCAGCTTGCTGGGGGAGAACACTGAAGCTTTCTTT.

The chain carries TRBV7-2 and TRBJ1-5, with TRBD1 matching over 7 bases. With V trimmed by 4 bases and J by 5 bases, 2 bases remained unmatched. Germline V gene data show CDR1 as SGHTA and CDR2 as FQGNSA. CDR3 length: 13 amino acids. The CDR3 sequence is CASSSGGDQPQHF. The CDR3 DNA sequence: TGTGCCAGCAGCTCAGGGGGGGATCAGCCCCAGCATTTT.

About this clone: The same CDR3 is also encoded by other DNA sequences in this sample. The genes are TRBV27 and TRBJ2-5, with TRBD2 matching 8 bases. The CDR3 extends over 13 amino acids. Trimming removed 2 bases from V and 4 bases from J; junction bases left unmatched: 0. Germline CDR1 MNHEY, CDR2 SMNVEV (reference sequence). CDR3 in amino acids: CASSLAGGETQYF. CDR3 bases: TGTGCCAGCAGTTTAGCGGGGGGAGAGACCCAGTACTTC.

This chain's CDR3 is CASSQPPDRSNYGYTF. In DNA, the CDR3 is TGCGCCAGCAGCCAACCCCCGGACAGATCTAACTATGGCTACACCTTC. The chain is built from TRBV4-1 and TRBJ1-2; the D gene is possibly TRBD1 (6 bases). CDR1 and CDR2 (germline): MGHRA, YSYEKL. The ends were cut back, 2 bases at V and 0 bases at J, with 13 bases in the middle. The CDR3 contains 16 residues.

J is TRBJ2-7 and V is TRBV5-1; either TRBD1 or TRBD2 may fit D (5 bases each). This CDR3 region has 16 residues. Germline CDR1 and CDR2: SGHRS and YFSETQ. V was pared by 0 bases and J by 0 bases, with 13 bases between. As DNA, the CDR3 is TGCGCCAGCAGCTTGGTTGCTGGGACGCTCTCCTACGAGCAGTACTTC. Protein product: CASSLVAGTLSYEQYF.

This clone is a singleton in its sample. J is TRBJ1-4 and V is TRBV11-2; perhaps TRBD1 as D (5 bases). In germline, CDR1 is SGHAT, CDR2 FQNNGV. Trimming took off 5 bases at V and 5 bases at J, with 12 bases between the two ends. The CDR3 is made up of 14 amino acids. The CDR3 region is CASSPGTHNEKLFF. CDR3 bases: TGTGCCAGCAGCCCCGGGACCCACAATGAAAAACTGTTTTTT. The variable domain in full, with the rest retrieved from reference TRBV11-2 and TRBJ1-4, is EAGVAQSPRYKIIEKRQSVAFWCNPISGHATLYWYQQILGQGPKLLIQFQNNGVVDDSQLPKDRFSAERLKGVDSTLKIQPAKLEDSAVYLCASSPGTHNEKLFFGSGTQLSVL.